This is a list of T cell receptor beta chains from one sample in a study of cytomegalovirus exposure and HLA in healthy donors. Generated by immunoSEQ multiplex PCR, the TCRdb table keeps only in-frame clones and is missing some. Among 55,000 to 70,000 clones listed, around 78% were seen once. Sequenced material: PBMCs. The receptors come from a man aged 18 to 30 in good health and CMV-seropositive. Each CDR3 is given with its conserved first and last residue.

j_call	cdr3_length	v_call	cdr3_aa
TRBJ1-1	13	TRBV19	CASSITVNTEAFF
TRBJ2-1	15	TRBV27	CASSLSGTGINEQFF
TRBJ2-1	14	TRBV6-5	CASNPGGSYNEQFF
TRBJ1-1	14	TRBV5-1	CASSLVQMNTEAFF
TRBJ2-1	15	TRBV11-2	CASSLNLAGTNEQFF
TRBJ1-5	14	TRBV27	CASRTGDSNQPQHF
TRBJ1-2	13	TRBV7-9	CASSLGTGLGYTF
TRBJ2-7	15	TRBV13	CASSLVGTDSYEQYF
TRBJ1-2	15	TRBV6-6	CASSYSTGGYYGYTF
TRBJ2-1	13	TRBV19	CASSRGSNNEQFF
TRBJ1-1	14	TRBV4-1	CASSQAGTGTEAFF
TRBJ1-3	15	TRBV6-5	CASSKDRDPGNTIYF
TRBJ1-4	13	TRBV10-3	CAISRTGNEKLFF
TRBJ1-1	12	TRBV30	CAWSSLSAEAFF
TRBJ1-1	15	TRBV6-5	CASSYIQGTDTEAFF
TRBJ1-2	14	TRBV6-5	CASSYGGGPYGYTF
TRBJ2-7	14	TRBV5-1	CASSLEQISYEQYF
TRBJ1-4	16	TRBV6-1	CASREALGQGVEKLFF